Listed below are T cell receptor beta chains from one sample, sequenced in a study of shared clonotypes between healthy human individuals. TCRdb's table, derived via immunoSEQ multiplex PCR, lists solely in-frame clones and lacks some. The sample includes about 2.2 million clones, 80% to 95% seen only once; the top ten take under 2%. Specimen: naive CD8+ T cells from PBMCs. Source of these receptors: a man between 18 and 35 years old in good health. Some clones in this sample may be carry-over from other donors' samples. Both conserved end residues are part of each CDR3. The D gene is left open where the match is weak. Some rows have no size entry. The others give once, few or many, or a class for an expanded clone.

V gene	clone size	D gene	J gene	CDR3 protein
TRBV25-1	-	TRBD2	TRBJ2-6	CASSVASGISGANVLTF
TRBV4-3	-	-	TRBJ1-1	CASSYIGLDEAFF
TRBV28	-	TRBD2	-	CASSPLAGVYEQYF
TRBV19	-	TRBD1	TRBJ1-2	CASSISPPTGNYGYTF
TRBV7-9	-	-	TRBJ2-7	CASSLGLGEQYF
TRBV27	-	-	TRBJ2-7	CASSLGAREQYF
TRBV7-2	-	-	TRBJ1-1	CASSWSRGGDTEAFF
TRBV6-5	-	-	TRBJ1-3	CASSVQGYSGNTIYF
TRBV19	-	-	TRBJ1-1	CASSPGLGAFF
TRBV5-4	-	-	TRBJ1-4	CASSLGTEPNEKLFF
TRBV6-5	-	-	TRBJ1-1	CASSQTLRGGEAFF
TRBV9	-	TRBD1	TRBJ2-3	CASSPEDGTGGSIDTQYF
TRBV4-2	-	-	TRBJ1-5	CASSQERESNQPQHF
TRBV27	once	TRBD1	TRBJ1-2	CASSYRNTGAYGYTF
TRBV19	-	-	TRBJ2-4	CASSKGGWLNIQYF
TRBV19	-	-	TRBJ1-1	CASSIRGIGQPRRTEAFF
TRBV19	-	TRBD1	TRBJ1-2	CASSWYGTEAYGYTF